This T cell receptor (beta chain) is drawn from a study of spatial heterogeneity in lung cancer. Study overall: For the average unique TCR and UMI combination, more than 8.5 occurrences appeared in raw reads. General observations from the study: For expanded intratumoral alpha and beta TCRs, counts tracked tumor mutation counts. Coverage of tumor T cells was estimated at 6% to 8% for alpha chains and around 12% for beta chains.

Time point: sample taken at primary tumor resection. The roughly 66 donors had untreated early-stage non-small cell lung cancer. The table lists this clonotype with many counts. Its matching antigen is unknown. Because this beta chain is a stray read in a library intended to capture alpha chains, its abundance should not be given much weight. TCRdb reprocessed the 5' RACE reads with MiXCR, giving one entry per CDR3 protein. The table includes roughly 5,700 distinct CDR3 sequences, roughly 7.8% detected once. The CDR3 spans 14 residues. In germline, CDR1 is SGHTS, CDR2 YDEGEE. The germline V and J ends were trimmed by 1 base and 4 bases, with 6 bases remaining between them.

This chain connects TRBV5-8 to TRBJ1-6; D gene unclear. The sample was lung tumor tissue, taken at surgery. The source of this sequence is a female donor with early-stage non-small cell lung cancer. The CDR3 nucleotides are TGTGCCAGCAGCTTGATCAGTTATAATTCACCCCTCCACTTT. Encoded protein: CASSLISYNSPLHF.